Below, 5 T cell receptor beta chains from the same sample are listed, as sequenced in a study of blood T cell repertoires in COVID-19. TCRdb keeps only in-frame clones here, not all; method: immunoSEQ multiplex PCR. This table holds 30,000 to 50,000 clones, around 85% found once. Sequenced sample: peripheral blood. These receptor sequences come from a man aged 60 to 69 with acute or convalescent COVID-19.

The chain is built from TRBV6-1 and TRBJ2-1; 13 bases map to TRBD2. Germline CDR1 MNHNS, CDR2 SASEGT. The V gene end was trimmed by 1 base and the J gene end by 1 base; junction bases not matched to a gene: 4. CDR3 length: 18 amino acids. The CDR3 spells CASSEGTSGRFSYNEQFF. DNA of the CDR3: TGTGCCAGCAGTGAAGGGACTAGCGGGAGATTTTCCTACAATGAGCAGTTCTTC.

The V and J genes are TRBV10-3 and TRBJ2-7, with 9 bases matching TRBD1. Germline CDR1 ENHRY, CDR2 SYGVKD. V dropped 4 bases and J dropped 5; count of bases not matched to a gene: 6. This CDR3 has 14 residues. The CDR3, as DNA: TGTGCCATCAGTGCGTGGACAGGGGACGACGAGCAGTACTTC. The encoded protein is CAISAWTGDDEQYF.

The chain is built from TRBV19 and TRBJ1-6; D is unresolved. The V end was cut by 1 base, the J end by 8 bases, with 9 bases between. The CDR3 is 14 residues long. Germline V gives CDR1 LNHDA, CDR2 SQIVND (reference sequence). CDR3 region: CASSIAGGHSPLHF. In nucleotides, the CDR3 is TGTGCCAGTAGTATAGCAGGAGGCCATTCACCCCTCCACTTT.

J is TRBJ2-7 and V is TRBV29-1; possible D gene TRBD2, 6 bases. The V end was cut by 7 bases, the J end by 2 bases, with 15 bases between. CDR1 and CDR2 from the germline V gene are SQVTM and ANQGSEA. The CDR3 is 13 amino acids. The DNA of the CDR3 is TGCAGCGCCATGGGGACTGGAACCTACGAGCAGTACTTC. Protein: CSAMGTGTYEQYF.

This rearrangement joins TRBV10-3 to TRBJ2-6; 7 nucleotides align to TRBD1. Germline V gene sequence: CDR1 ENHRY, CDR2 SYGVKD. The CDR3 extends over 15 amino acids. V lost 3 bases, J lost 3 bases, and 2 bases stayed unmatched. Here the CDR3 DNA reads TGTGCCATCAGTGAAGGGGGCTTTGGGGCCAACGTCCTGACTTTC. Its protein product is CAISEGGFGANVLTF.